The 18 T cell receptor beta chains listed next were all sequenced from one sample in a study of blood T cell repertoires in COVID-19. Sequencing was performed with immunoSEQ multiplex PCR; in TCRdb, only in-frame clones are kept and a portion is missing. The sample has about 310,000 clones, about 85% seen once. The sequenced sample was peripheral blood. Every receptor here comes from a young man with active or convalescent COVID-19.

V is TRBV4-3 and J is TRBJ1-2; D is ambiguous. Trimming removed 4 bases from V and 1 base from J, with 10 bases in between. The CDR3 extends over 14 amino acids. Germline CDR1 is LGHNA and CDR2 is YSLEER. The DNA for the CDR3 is TGCGCCAGCAGCCTGTTGACTGGTAACTATGGCTACACCTTC. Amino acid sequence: CASSLLTGNYGYTF.

The CDR3 DNA sequence: TGTGCCAGCAGCGCAGTCATCTCAAACTCCTACGAGCAGTACTTC. Its protein is CASSAVISNSYEQYF. V gene TRBV7-9 combines with J gene TRBJ2-7; D call uncertain. The CDR3 runs 15 residues. V was clipped by 5 bases and J by 0 bases, with 14 bases between them. Germline V CDR1 and CDR2: SEHNR, FQNEAQ (reference sequence).

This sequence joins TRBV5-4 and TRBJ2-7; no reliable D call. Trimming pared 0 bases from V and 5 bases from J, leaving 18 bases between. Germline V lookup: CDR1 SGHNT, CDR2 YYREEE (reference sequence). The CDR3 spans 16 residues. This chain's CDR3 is CASSLAPLSRIDEQYF. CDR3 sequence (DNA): TGTGCCAGCAGCTTGGCCCCCTTGTCTAGGATCGACGAGCAGTACTTC. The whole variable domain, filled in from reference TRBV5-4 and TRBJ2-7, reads ETGVTQSPTHLIKTRGQQVTLRCSSQSGHNTVSWYQQALGQGPQFIFQYYREEENGRGNFPPRFSGLQFPNYSSELNVNALELDDSALYLCASSLAPLSRIDEQYFGPGTRLTVT.

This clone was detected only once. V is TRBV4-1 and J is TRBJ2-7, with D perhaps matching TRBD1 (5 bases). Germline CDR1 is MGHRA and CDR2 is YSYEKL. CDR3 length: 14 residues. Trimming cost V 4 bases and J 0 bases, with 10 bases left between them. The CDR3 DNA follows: TGCGCCAGCAGCCGGGGCTATGGCTCCTACGAGCAGTACTTC. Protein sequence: CASSRGYGSYEQYF.

The CDR3 sequence: CASSFNSGSYEQYF. CDR3 coding DNA: TGTGCCAGCAGTTTCAATAGCGGTTCCTACGAGCAGTACTTC. The V call is TRBV27, the J call TRBJ2-7, with D possibly being TRBD2 (6 bases). Trimming left V 3 bases short and J 1 base short, with 10 bases between. The CDR3 extends over 14 amino acids. Germline CDR1 is MNHEY and CDR2 is SMNVEV (reference sequence).

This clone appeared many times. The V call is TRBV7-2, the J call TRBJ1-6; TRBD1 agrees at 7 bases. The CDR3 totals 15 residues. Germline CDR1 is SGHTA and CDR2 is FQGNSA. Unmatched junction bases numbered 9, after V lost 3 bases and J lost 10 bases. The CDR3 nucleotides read TGTGCCAGCAGCTTCCCGACAGGGACGGGCTCACCCCTCCACTTT. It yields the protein CASSFPTGTGSPLHF. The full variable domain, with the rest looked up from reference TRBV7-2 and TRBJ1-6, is GAGVSQSPSNKVTEKGKDVELRCDPISGHTALYWYRQSLGQGLEFLIYFQGNSAPDKSGLPSDRFSAERTGGSVSTLTIQRTQQEDSAVYLCASSFPTGTGSPLHFGNGTRLTVT.

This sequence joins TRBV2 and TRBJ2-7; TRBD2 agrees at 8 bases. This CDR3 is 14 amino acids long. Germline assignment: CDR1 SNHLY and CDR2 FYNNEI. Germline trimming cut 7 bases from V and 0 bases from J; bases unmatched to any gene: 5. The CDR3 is CASTRSGVSYEQYF. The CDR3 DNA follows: TGTGCCAGCACCCGTAGCGGGGTCTCCTACGAGCAGTACTTC.

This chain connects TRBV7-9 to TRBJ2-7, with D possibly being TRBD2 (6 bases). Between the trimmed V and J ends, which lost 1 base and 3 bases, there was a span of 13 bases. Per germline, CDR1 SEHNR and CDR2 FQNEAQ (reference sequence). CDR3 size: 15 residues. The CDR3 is CASSLGNGGNYEQYF. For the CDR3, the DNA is TGTGCCAGCAGCTTAGGTAACGGCGGGAACTACGAGCAGTACTTC.

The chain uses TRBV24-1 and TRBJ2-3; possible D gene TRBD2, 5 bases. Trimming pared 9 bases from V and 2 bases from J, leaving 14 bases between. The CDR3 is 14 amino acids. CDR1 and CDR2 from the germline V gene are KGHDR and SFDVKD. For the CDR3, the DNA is TGTGCCACCCCCCCCTCGGAGGACACAGATACGCAGTATTTT. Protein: CATPPSEDTDTQYF.

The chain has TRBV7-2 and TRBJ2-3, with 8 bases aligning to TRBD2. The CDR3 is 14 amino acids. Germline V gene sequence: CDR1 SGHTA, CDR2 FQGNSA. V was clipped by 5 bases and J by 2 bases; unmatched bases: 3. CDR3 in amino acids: CASSPREVTDTQYF. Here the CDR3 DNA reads TGTGCCAGCAGCCCGCGGGAGGTCACAGATACGCAGTATTTT.

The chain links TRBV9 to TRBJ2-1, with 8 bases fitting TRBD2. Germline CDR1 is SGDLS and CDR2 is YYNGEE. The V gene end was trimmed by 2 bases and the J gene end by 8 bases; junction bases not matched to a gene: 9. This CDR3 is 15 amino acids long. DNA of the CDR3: TGTGCCAGCAGCGTGATGGGACTAGTACCCGATGAGCAGTTCTTC. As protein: CASSVMGLVPDEQFF.

CDR3 in amino acids: CASSPSGASTDTQYF. The DNA for the CDR3 is TGTGCCAGCAGCCCTAGCGGAGCTAGCACAGATACGCAGTATTTT. The V call is TRBV7-9, the J call TRBJ2-3; 7 bases map to TRBD2. The CDR3 loop spans 15 amino acids. J was trimmed by 0 bases and V by 5 bases; bases with no gene match: 5. Germline values: CDR1 SEHNR, CDR2 FQNEAQ (reference sequence). The full variable domain, completed using reference TRBV7-9 and TRBJ2-3, is DTGVSQNPRHKITKRGQNVTFRCDPISEHNRLYWYRQTLGQGPEFLTYFQNEAQLEKSRLLSDRFSAERPKGSFSTLEIQRTEQGDSAMYLCASSPSGASTDTQYFGPGTRLTVL.

CDR3 region: CASSLFGDTEAFF. The CDR3 nucleotides read TGCGCCAGCAGCTTGTTCGGGGACACTGAAGCTTTCTTT. V usage is TRBV5-1 and J usage is TRBJ1-1; D is uncertain. CDR3 size: 13 residues. The V end lost 1 base, the J end lost 3 bases, and 7 bases lay between the germline ends. Germline assignment: CDR1 SGHRS and CDR2 YFSETQ.

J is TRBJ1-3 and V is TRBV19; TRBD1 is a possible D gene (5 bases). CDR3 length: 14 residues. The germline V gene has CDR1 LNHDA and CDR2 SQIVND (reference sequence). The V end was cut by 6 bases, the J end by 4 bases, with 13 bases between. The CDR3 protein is CASSWGAEGNTIYF. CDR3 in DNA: TGTGCCAGTAGCTGGGGCGCGGAGGGAAACACCATATATTTT.

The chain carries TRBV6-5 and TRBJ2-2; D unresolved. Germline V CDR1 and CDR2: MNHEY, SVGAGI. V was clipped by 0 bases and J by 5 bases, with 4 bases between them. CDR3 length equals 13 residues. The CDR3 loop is CASSYSSTGELFF. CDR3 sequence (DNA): TGTGCCAGCAGTTACTCATCTACCGGGGAGCTGTTTTTT.

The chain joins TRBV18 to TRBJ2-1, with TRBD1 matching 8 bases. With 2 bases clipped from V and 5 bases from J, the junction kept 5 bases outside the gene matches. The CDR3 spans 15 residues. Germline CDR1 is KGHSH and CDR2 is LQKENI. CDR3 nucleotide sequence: TGTGCCAGCTCACCATCCGGGACAGGAAACAATGAGCAGTTCTTC. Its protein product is CASSPSGTGNNEQFF.

In DNA, the CDR3 is TGTGCCAGCAGCTTAGCGACCCTTAGGGCGGGCATGAACACTGAAGCTTTCTTT. The encoded protein is CASSLATLRAGMNTEAFF. The V and J genes are TRBV7-9 and TRBJ1-1; no clear D gene. CDR3 length: 18 amino acids. Germline lookup yields CDR1 SEHNR and CDR2 FQNEAQ (reference sequence). Trimming pared 0 bases from V and 0 bases from J, leaving 17 bases between. The full variable domain, with the rest looked up from reference TRBV7-9 and TRBJ1-1, is DTGVSQNPRHKITKRGQNVTFRCDPISEHNRLYWYRQTLGQGPEFLTYFQNEAQLEKSRLLSDRFSAERPKGSFSTLEIQRTEQGDSAMYLCASSLATLRAGMNTEAFFGQGTRLTVV.

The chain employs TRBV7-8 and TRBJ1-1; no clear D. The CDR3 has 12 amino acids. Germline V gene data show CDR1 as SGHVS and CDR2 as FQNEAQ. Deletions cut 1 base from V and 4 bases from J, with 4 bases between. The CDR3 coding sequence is TGTGCCAGCAGCTTAGTCTCCACTGAAGCTTTCTTT. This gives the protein CASSLVSTEAFF.